This T cell receptor (beta chain) emerged from a study of human thymus T cells. The CDR3 runs 17 residues. The V gene lost 6 bases and the J gene lost 0 bases, with 17 bases spanning the gap. Germline CDR1 is SNHLY and CDR2 is FYNNEI. Resections that were taken during corrective heart surgery supplied the thymus tissue. Data came from immunoSEQ multiplex PCR; TCRdb stores just in-frame clones and leaves some out. The data show some 120,000 clones, 90% to 95% seen once. This clone appeared once. The rearrangement uses TRBV2 and TRBJ1-4; tentatively, D is TRBD1 (5 bases). The sequenced sample was thymus tissue. This TCR was recovered from a boy less than two years old with a congenital heart defect but otherwise immunologically healthy. The CDR3 nucleotides are TGTGCCAGCAGGAGGAGGTTGAGGGGTTCAACTAATGAAAAACTGTTTTTT. Translation: CASRRRLRGSTNEKLFF.